These 19 T cell receptor beta chains came from one sample sequenced in a study of early T cells in non-severe SARS-CoV-2 infection. TCRdb reprocessed the 5' RACE reads with MiXCR, giving one entry per CDR3 protein. This table holds about 66,000 distinct CDR3 sequences, more than 15% found once. The sequencing used whole blood, collected at baseline. These receptors all stem from an adult who was a healthcare worker with PCR-confirmed SARS-CoV-2 infection or an uninfected control (not recorded which).

This chain links TRBV28 with TRBJ1-5, with 10 bases aligning to TRBD1. Trimming at V came to 1 base and at J to 7 bases, leaving 10 bases not matched to a gene. CDR1 and CDR2 from the germline V gene are MDHEN and SYDVKM. This CDR3 region has 17 residues. This chain's CDR3 is CASSLYYGTGERQPQHF. DNA of the CDR3: TGTGCCAGCAGTTTATATTACGGGACAGGGGAGCGGCAGCCCCAGCATTTT.

The gene calls are TRBV7-2 and TRBJ2-3, with 8 bases identical to TRBD1. Germline V gene lookup returns CDR1 SGHTA and CDR2 FQGNSA. This CDR3 comprises 13 residues. V shed 5 bases and J 12 bases; nucleotides not matched to a gene: 10. The DNA of the CDR3 is TGTGCCAGCAGCCCAGCAGGGGGCCTGGTCCAGTATTTT. The encoded protein is CASSPAGGLVQYF.

This clonotype was observed a few times. This chain connects TRBV20-1 to TRBJ1-1, with 8 bases that match TRBD1. After removal of 0 bases from V and 6 bases from J, the junction contained 6 bases not matched to a gene. This CDR3 comprises 14 residues. Germline CDR1 and CDR2: DFQATT and SNEGSKA (reference sequence). CDR3 sequence reads: CSARDRQGSPEAFF. The CDR3 DNA reads as TGCAGTGCTAGAGATCGACAGGGGTCCCCTGAAGCTTTCTTT.

This clonotype was counted a few times. This rearrangement joins TRBV10-3 to TRBJ2-2; 12 nucleotides line up with TRBD2. Per germline, CDR1 ENHRY and CDR2 SYGVKD. CDR3 length equals 14 residues. Trimming took 7 bases from V and 6 from J; bases not matched to a gene: 3. CDR3 loop: CAITGLAGSGELFF. The CDR3 DNA reads TGTGCCATCACTGGACTAGCGGGATCCGGGGAGCTGTTTTTT.

The CDR3 region is CASSLDLGLGEYEQYF. CDR3 nucleotide sequence: TGTGCCAGCAGCTTAGATCTGGGACTAGGGGAATACGAGCAGTACTTC. The genes are TRBV11-2 and TRBJ2-7; TRBD2 matches at 8 bases. Trimming removed 0 bases from V and 4 bases from J; junction bases left unmatched: 8. The CDR3 consists of 16 residues. From germline, CDR1 is SGHAT and CDR2 FQNNGV.

Ten or more counts support this clonotype. The chain uses TRBV7-9 and TRBJ1-2; D is possibly TRBD1 (6 bases). Trimming took 5 bases from V and 4 from J, leaving 11 bases between them. In germline, CDR1 is SEHNR, CDR2 FQNEAQ (reference sequence). The CDR3 sequence is 13 residues long. CDR3 bases: TGTGCCAGCAGCCCAGGGGCTCTCTATGGCTACACCTTC. It codes for CASSPGALYGYTF.

Many counts were recorded for this clonotype. V usage is TRBV5-1 and J usage is TRBJ1-1; possible D gene TRBD1, 6 bases. Germline V gives CDR1 SGHRS, CDR2 YFSETQ. Trimming removed 0 bases at V and 4 bases at J, with 7 bases between. This CDR3 has 13 amino acids. CDR3 in amino acids: CASSLGQVTEAFF. The CDR3, as DNA: TGCGCCAGCAGCTTGGGACAGGTCACTGAAGCTTTCTTT.

This clonotype appeared a few times. V usage is TRBV6-2 or TRBV6-3 and J usage is TRBJ2-4; D might be TRBD1 or TRBD2, each matching 5 bases. The CDR3 is 17 amino acids. The V end was cut by 0 bases, the J end by 3 bases, with 15 bases between. Per germline, CDR1 MNHEY and CDR2 SVGEGT. CDR3 coding DNA: TGTGCCAGCAGTTACTCCCCCACAGGACTGGGCAAAAACATTCAGTACTTC. It codes for CASSYSPTGLGKNIQYF.

V usage is TRBV27 and J usage is TRBJ2-7, with 9 bases fitting TRBD2. Germline trimming cut 2 bases from V and 0 bases from J; bases unmatched to any gene: 2. From germline, CDR1 is MNHEY and CDR2 SMNVEV (reference sequence). CDR3 length equals 15 residues. CDR3 sequence reads: CASSLVAGASYEQYF. The DNA for the CDR3 is TGTGCCAGCAGTTTAGTAGCGGGGGCCTCCTACGAGCAGTACTTC.

There are a few counts of this clonotype. The genes are TRBV6-5 and TRBJ2-5, with 7 bases aligning to TRBD2. With 0 bases clipped from V and 0 bases from J, the junction kept 10 bases outside the gene matches. Germline lookup yields CDR1 MNHEY and CDR2 SVGAGI. This CDR3 contains 18 residues. Here the CDR3 reads CASSYSGYAGANQETQYF. CDR3 DNA sequence: TGTGCCAGCAGTTACTCGGGGTATGCGGGAGCTAACCAAGAGACCCAGTACTTC.

The CDR3 here is CASSLASSAGANVLTF. In DNA, the CDR3 is TGTGCCAGCAGCTTAGCCTCAAGTGCTGGGGCCAACGTCCTGACTTTC. The chain carries TRBV7-2 and TRBJ2-6; D is ambiguous. Trimming removed 0 bases from V and 2 bases from J, with 8 bases in between. The length of the CDR3 is 16 residues. Germline V gene lookup returns CDR1 SGHTA and CDR2 FQGNSA. The whole variable domain, remainder taken from reference TRBV7-2 and TRBJ2-6, is GAGVSQSPSNKVTEKGKDVELRCDPISGHTALYWYRQSLGQGLEFLIYFQGNSAPDKSGLPSDRFSAERTGGSVSTLTIQRTQQEDSAVYLCASSLASSAGANVLTFGAGSRLTVL.

This rearrangement joins TRBV7-9 to TRBJ1-1; no reliable D call. Trimming took off 2 bases at V and 4 bases at J, with 14 bases between the two ends. This CDR3 comprises 15 residues. The V gene's germline CDR1 is SEHNR and CDR2 FQNEAQ (reference sequence). The CDR3 is CASSLNWEAGTEAFF. CDR3 nucleotides: TGTGCCAGCAGCTTAAATTGGGAGGCCGGCACTGAAGCTTTCTTT.

The V call is TRBV19, the J call TRBJ2-7; D ambiguous. V was cut by 11 bases and J by 2 bases, with 22 bases left in between. The CDR3 contains 15 residues. Per the germline V gene, CDR1 is LNHDA and CDR2 is SQIVND (reference sequence). The CDR3 coding sequence is TGTGCCTCCACAAGAAGGGCTGGCCACACCTACGAGCAGTACTTC. It yields the protein CASTRRAGHTYEQYF.

J is TRBJ2-7 and V is TRBV6-2 or TRBV6-3; no clear D. The CDR3 is 12 residues long. The V and J ends lost 5 bases and 0 bases respectively, with 5 bases between them. CDR1 and CDR2 from the germline V gene are MNHEY and SVGEGT. The chain's CDR3 is CASSQSSYEQYF. Here the CDR3 DNA reads TGTGCCAGCAGTCAAAGCTCCTACGAGCAGTACTTC.

This clonotype was observed at least ten times. The V and J genes are TRBV14 and TRBJ1-1; D is undetermined. The CDR3 is 13 amino acids. CDR1 is SGHDN and CDR2 is FVKESK in the germline V gene. V was shortened by 4 bases and J by 6 bases, with 12 bases between the two germline ends. The CDR3 protein is CASSRRTAPEAFF. The CDR3 nucleotides are TGTGCCAGCAGCCGCCGGACGGCCCCTGAAGCTTTCTTT. Full variable domain (missing parts from reference TRBV14 and TRBJ1-1): EAGVTQFPSHSVIEKGQTVTLRCDPISGHDNLYWYRRVMGKEIKFLLHFVKESKQDESGMPNNRFLAERTGGTYSTLKVQPAELEDSGVYFCASSRRTAPEAFFGQGTRLTVV.

J is TRBJ2-5 and V is TRBV18, with TRBD1 matching over 7 bases. This CDR3 contains 13 residues. With 4 bases clipped from V and 3 bases from J, the junction kept 2 bases outside the gene matches. Germline CDR1 reads KGHSH; CDR2 reads LQKENI. Written as DNA, the CDR3 is TGTGCCAGCTCACAGGGGGCGGAAGAGACCCAGTACTTC. It is translated as CASSQGAEETQYF.

This chain connects TRBV18 to TRBJ1-2; D is ambiguous. Germline lookup yields CDR1 KGHSH and CDR2 LQKENI. V lost 4 bases and J 8 bases, leaving 26 bases between the germline ends. The CDR3 is 17 amino acids. The DNA of the CDR3 is TGTGCCAGCTCACAAGGGCGGGGATCGTCTGTCTCGACGGGCTACACCTTC. Residues: CASSQGRGSSVSTGYTF.

CDR3 nucleotide sequence: TGTGCCAGCAGCCCCCCGGGTTTAACTAGCACAGATACGCAGTATTTT. Protein sequence: CASSPPGLTSTDTQYF. V usage is TRBV3-1 and J usage is TRBJ2-3; D gene unclear. The length of the CDR3 is 16 residues. Germline V lookup: CDR1 LGHDT, CDR2 YNNKEL (reference sequence). Trimming left V 4 bases short and J 0 bases short, with 14 bases between.

The chain is built from TRBV12-3 or TRBV12-4 and TRBJ2-3; D call uncertain. Trimming shortened V by 4 bases and J by 3 bases, and 11 bases separated the two germline ends. The CDR3 covers 14 residues. The CDR3 here is CASSWAPMTDTQYF. The CDR3 coding sequence is TGTGCCAGCAGTTGGGCCCCAATGACAGATACGCAGTATTTT.